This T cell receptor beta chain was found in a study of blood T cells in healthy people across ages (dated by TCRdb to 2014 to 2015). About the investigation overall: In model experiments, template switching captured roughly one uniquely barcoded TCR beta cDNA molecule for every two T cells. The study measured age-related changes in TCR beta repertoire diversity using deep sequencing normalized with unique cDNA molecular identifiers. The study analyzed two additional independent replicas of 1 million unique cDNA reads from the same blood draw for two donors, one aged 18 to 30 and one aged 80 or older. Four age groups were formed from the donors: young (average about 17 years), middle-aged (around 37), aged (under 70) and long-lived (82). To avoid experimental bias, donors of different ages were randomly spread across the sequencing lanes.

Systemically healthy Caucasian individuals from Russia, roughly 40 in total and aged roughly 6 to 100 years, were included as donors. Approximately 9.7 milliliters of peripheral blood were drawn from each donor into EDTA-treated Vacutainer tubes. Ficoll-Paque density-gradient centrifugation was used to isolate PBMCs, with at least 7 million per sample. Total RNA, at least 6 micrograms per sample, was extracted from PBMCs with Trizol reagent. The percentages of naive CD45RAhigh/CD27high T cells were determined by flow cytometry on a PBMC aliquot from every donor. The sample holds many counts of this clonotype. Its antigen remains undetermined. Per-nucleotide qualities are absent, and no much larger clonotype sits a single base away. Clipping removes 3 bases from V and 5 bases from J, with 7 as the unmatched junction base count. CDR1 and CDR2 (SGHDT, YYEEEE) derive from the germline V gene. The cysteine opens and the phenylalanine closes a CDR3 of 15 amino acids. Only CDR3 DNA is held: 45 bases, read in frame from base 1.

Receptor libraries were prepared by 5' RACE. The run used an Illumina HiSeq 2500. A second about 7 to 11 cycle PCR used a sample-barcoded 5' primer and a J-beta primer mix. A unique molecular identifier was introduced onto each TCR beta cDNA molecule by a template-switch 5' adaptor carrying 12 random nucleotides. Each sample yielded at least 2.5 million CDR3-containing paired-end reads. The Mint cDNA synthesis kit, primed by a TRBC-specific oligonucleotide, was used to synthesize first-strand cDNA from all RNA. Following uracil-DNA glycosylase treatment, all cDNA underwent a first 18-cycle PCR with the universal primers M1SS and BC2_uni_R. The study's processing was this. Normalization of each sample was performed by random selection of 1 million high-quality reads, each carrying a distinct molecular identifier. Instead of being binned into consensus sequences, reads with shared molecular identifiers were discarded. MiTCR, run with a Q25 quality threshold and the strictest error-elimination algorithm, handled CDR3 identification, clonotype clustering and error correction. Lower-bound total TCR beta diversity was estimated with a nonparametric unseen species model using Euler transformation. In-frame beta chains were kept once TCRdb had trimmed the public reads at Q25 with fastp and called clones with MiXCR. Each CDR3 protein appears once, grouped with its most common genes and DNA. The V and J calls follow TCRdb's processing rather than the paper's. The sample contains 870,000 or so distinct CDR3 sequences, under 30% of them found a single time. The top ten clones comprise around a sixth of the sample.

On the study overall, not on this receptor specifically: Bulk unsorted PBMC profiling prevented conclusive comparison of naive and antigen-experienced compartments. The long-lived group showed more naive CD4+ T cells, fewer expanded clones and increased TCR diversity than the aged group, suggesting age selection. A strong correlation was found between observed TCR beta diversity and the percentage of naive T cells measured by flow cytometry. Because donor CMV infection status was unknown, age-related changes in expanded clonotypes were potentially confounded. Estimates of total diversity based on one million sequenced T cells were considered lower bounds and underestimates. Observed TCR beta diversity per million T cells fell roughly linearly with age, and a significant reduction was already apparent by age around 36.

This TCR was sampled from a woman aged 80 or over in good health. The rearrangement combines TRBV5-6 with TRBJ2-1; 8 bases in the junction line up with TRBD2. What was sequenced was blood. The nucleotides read TGTGCCAGCAGCTCTGGCGGGGGGAGGCACAATGAGCAGTTCTTC. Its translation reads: CASSSGGGRHNEQFF.